Presented here are 28 T cell receptor beta chains from one specimen sequenced in a study of cytomegalovirus exposure and HLA in healthy donors. The PCR ran on 60 Vbeta and 13 Jbeta primers. Using immunoSEQ multiplex PCR, the repertoire was profiled, and TCRdb retains in-frame clones only, with some absent. The table has 110,000 to 150,000 clones, roughly 72% seen once; the top ten hold around 2.2%. The specimen was PBMCs. These receptors came from a man aged 40-55 years in good health and CMV-seronegative.

This rearrangement joins TRBV11-2 to TRBJ2-7, with TRBD1 identical over 10 bases. CDR3 length: 13 amino acids. In germline, CDR1 is SGHAT, CDR2 FQNNGV. V shed 5 bases, J shed 8 bases, and the junction held 6 bases outside the gene matches. For the CDR3, the DNA is TGTGCCAGCAGCGCAAGGGACAGGGGCAAGCAGTACTTC. Translation: CASSARDRGKQYF.

This chain uses TRBV28 with TRBJ2-3; 8 positions match TRBD2. From germline, CDR1 is MDHEN and CDR2 SYDVKM. The CDR3 contains 16 residues. V lost 6 bases to trimming and J lost 2 bases; unmatched junction nucleotides: 10. CDR3 coding DNA: TGTGCCAGCAGAAAATCGGGAGGGGTGCTCACAGATACGCAGTATTTT. Protein product: CASRKSGGVLTDTQYF.

The rearrangement uses TRBV6-1 and TRBJ1-4; TRBD1 aligns across 7 bases. Trimming at V came to 7 bases and at J to 5 bases, leaving 7 bases not matched to a gene. CDR1 is MNHNS, CDR2 SASEGT, per germline. This CDR3 comprises 14 residues. CDR3 nucleotides: TGTGCCAGCAACCCGGGACAGCTAAATGAAAAACTGTTTTTT. Encoded protein: CASNPGQLNEKLFF.

This clone was observed a handful of times. Other DNA sequences from this sample encode an identical CDR3 as well. This chain uses TRBV29-1 with TRBJ2-7; D is perhaps TRBD1 (5 bases). Germline CDR1 reads SQVTM; CDR2 reads ANQGSEA. The CDR3 is 12 amino acids. Trimming removed 4 bases at V and 3 bases at J, with 10 bases between. CDR3 amino acids: CSVGQGSYEQYF. DNA for the CDR3: TGCAGCGTTGGTCAGGGAAGCTACGAGCAGTACTTC.

In this sample, this clone turned up a few times. The chain has TRBV30 and TRBJ2-1, with D hard to call. This CDR3 contains 15 residues. Germline-derived CDR1 and CDR2 are GTSNPN and SVGIG (reference sequence). Trimming shortened V by 0 bases and J by 9 bases, and 18 bases separated the two germline ends. The CDR3, as DNA: TGTGCCTGGAGTGTACCCTACATGGAGATCGCTGAGCAGTTCTTC. Translating gives CAWSVPYMEIAEQFF.

The chain recombines TRBV9 with TRBJ2-3; 7 bases line up with TRBD1. The CDR3 covers 17 residues. In germline, CDR1 is SGDLS, CDR2 YYNGEE. Unmatched junction bases numbered 17, after V lost 4 bases and J lost 6 bases. The CDR3 nucleotides are TGTGCCAGCAGCTACCCAACCGGGACAGTCTTTGACGATACGCAGTATTTT. As protein: CASSYPTGTVFDDTQYF.

V usage is TRBV15 and J usage is TRBJ2-7, with 7 bases identical to TRBD1. Per germline, CDR1 LNHNV and CDR2 YYDKDF (reference sequence). This CDR3 comprises 15 residues. After removal of 0 bases from V and 6 bases from J, the junction contained 8 bases not matched to a gene. This chain's CDR3 is CATSRDPDRAPEQYF. In DNA form, the CDR3 reads TGTGCCACCAGCAGAGATCCCGACAGGGCCCCCGAGCAGTACTTC. Drawing the rest from reference TRBV15 and TRBJ2-7, the complete variable domain is DAMVIQNPRYQVTQFGKPVTLSCSQTLNHNVMYWYQQKSSQAPKLLFHYYDKDFNNEADTPDNFQSRRPNTSFCFLDIRSPGLGDTAMYLCATSRDPDRAPEQYFGPGTRLTVT.

This clone was recorded only once. The chain is built from TRBV5-1 and TRBJ1-2; 9 bases are a match to TRBD1. Germline CDR1 reads SGHRS; CDR2 reads YFSETQ. This CDR3 contains 15 residues. Unmatched junction bases numbered 11, after V lost 4 bases and J lost 7 bases. Here the CDR3 DNA reads TGCGCCAGCAGCGATACAGGGGGCGCCCCAGGTGGCTACACCTTC. This gives the protein CASSDTGGAPGGYTF.

This chain links TRBV6-6 with TRBJ1-2; 7 bases align to TRBD1. The V and J ends lost 5 bases and 2 bases, in that order; junction bases with no gene match: 2. Germline CDR1 MNHNY, CDR2 SVGAGI (reference sequence). The CDR3 consists of 13 residues. CDR3 sequence reads: CASSPTGNYGYTF. For the CDR3, the DNA is TGTGCCAGCAGTCCGACAGGGAACTATGGCTACACCTTC.

The CDR3 DNA reads as TGTGCCAGCAGCTTAGACTTCACAGATACGCAGTATTTT. Protein: CASSLDFTDTQYF. The genes are TRBV7-2 and TRBJ2-3; D not certain. V was shortened by 1 base and J by 2 bases, with 4 bases between the two germline ends. Germline lookup yields CDR1 SGHTA and CDR2 FQGNSA. This CDR3 region has 13 residues. The entire variable domain, with the rest obtained from reference TRBV7-2 and TRBJ2-3, is as follows: GAGVSQSPSNKVTEKGKDVELRCDPISGHTALYWYRQSLGQGLEFLIYFQGNSAPDKSGLPSDRFSAERTGGSVSTLTIQRTQQEDSAVYLCASSLDFTDTQYFGPGTRLTVL.

The CDR3 region has the DNA TGTGCCAGCAGTTTATCACAGGGATCCTATGGCTACACCTTC. Encoded protein: CASSLSQGSYGYTF. The genes are TRBV27 and TRBJ1-2; TRBD1 might be the D (6 bases). Per the germline V gene, CDR1 is MNHEY and CDR2 is SMNVEV (reference sequence). The germline V and J ends were trimmed by 0 bases and 4 bases, with 9 bases remaining between them. The CDR3 has 14 residues.

This clone showed up just once. This chain's CDR3 is CASSAGQGGETQYF. CDR3 nucleotides: TGCGCCAGCAGCGCGGGACAGGGTGGGGAGACCCAGTACTTC. This chain joins TRBV5-1 and TRBJ2-5, with 9 bases lining up with TRBD1. The germline V gene has CDR1 SGHRS and CDR2 YFSETQ. The junction had 6 bases not matched to a gene; V was cut back by 4 bases and J by 5 bases. This CDR3 region has 14 residues. The full variable domain, in which reference TRBV5-1 and TRBJ2-5 provide the parts outside the CDR3, is KAGVTQTPRYLIKTRGQQVTLSCSPISGHRSVSWYQQTPGQGLQFLFEYFSETQRNKGNFPGRFSGRQFSNSRSEMNVSTLELGDSALYLCASSAGQGGETQYFGPGTRLLVL.

The CDR3 DNA reads as TGTGCCAGCAGCTCACAGGGTCATGAAAAACTGTTTTTT. Translation: CASSSQGHEKLFF. The chain carries TRBV5-4 and TRBJ1-4, with D perhaps matching TRBD1 (6 bases). CDR3 length: 13 amino acids. Germline V gene sequence: CDR1 SGHNT, CDR2 YYREEE (reference sequence). The V gene lost 3 bases and the J gene lost 6 bases, with 9 bases spanning the gap.

J is TRBJ2-7 and V is TRBV11-2, with TRBD2 identical over 14 bases. This CDR3 is 15 amino acids long. V lost 5 bases, J lost 7 bases, and 7 bases stayed unmatched. Germline-derived CDR1 and CDR2 are SGHAT and FQNNGV. The CDR3 spells CASSPRLAGGGEQYF. CDR3 nucleotide sequence: TGTGCCAGCAGCCCACGACTAGCGGGAGGGGGGGAGCAGTACTTC.

Notes on this clone: One junction end does not reproduce the germline sequence, and a read error may be involved. The sample contains more than one DNA sequence encoding this CDR3. The rearrangement links TRBV6-1 to TRBJ1-2; 7 bases align to TRBD1. This CDR3 is 15 amino acids long. Germline assignment: CDR1 MNHNS and CDR2 SASEGT. This chain's CDR3 is CASSGRTGANYGYTF. Here the CDR3 DNA reads TGTGCCAGTAGTGGGCGGACAGGAGCTAACTATGGCTACACCTTC.

The V and J genes are TRBV10-2 and TRBJ2-2; 8 positions match TRBD1. Germline CDR1 WSHSY, CDR2 SAAADI. The CDR3 contains 16 residues. J was trimmed by 1 base and V by 4 bases; bases with no gene match: 5. DNA for the CDR3: TGCGCCAGCAGTGCCCAGGGGGCGGGGAACACCGGGGAGCTGTTTTTT. This gives the protein CASSAQGAGNTGELFF.

The chain couples TRBV6-1 to TRBJ1-5, with a weak D call TRBD1 (5 bases). V was pared by 0 bases and J by 5 bases, with 8 bases between. Germline lookup yields CDR1 MNHNS and CDR2 SASEGT. CDR3 size: 14 residues. Written as DNA, the CDR3 is TGTGCCAGCAGTGAAGCGGGGGGGTATCAGCCCCAGCATTTT. Translation gives CASSEAGGYQPQHF.

This clone has just a few counts. The gene calls are TRBV5-1 and TRBJ1-1; no firm D call. CDR3 length equals 13 residues. Per the germline V gene, CDR1 is SGHRS and CDR2 is YFSETQ. The V end lost 0 bases, the J end lost 3 bases, and 6 bases lay between the germline ends. In DNA form, the CDR3 reads TGCGCCAGCAGCTTGGCCTCGGACACTGAAGCTTTCTTT. It translates to CASSLASDTEAFF.

The rearrangement uses TRBV7-8 and TRBJ1-2; D remains ambiguous. CDR3 size: 13 residues. The ends were cut back, 2 bases at V and 4 bases at J, with 8 bases in the middle. Germline loops: CDR1 SGHVS, CDR2 FQNEAQ. CDR3 sequence: CASSLLSLYGYTF. Written as DNA, the CDR3 is TGTGCCAGCAGCTTACTGTCCCTCTATGGCTACACCTTC.

The rearrangement joins TRBV29-1 to TRBJ2-3; 7 nucleotides agree with TRBD2. V lost 6 bases, J lost 6 bases, and 3 bases stayed unmatched. The CDR3 totals 11 residues. Germline assignment: CDR1 SQVTM and CDR2 ANQGSEA. In nucleotides, the CDR3 is TGCAGCGTGAGTAGCGGGGATACGCAGTATTTT. It is translated as CSVSSGDTQYF.

The chain carries TRBV2 and TRBJ1-4; D perhaps matches TRBD1 (5 bases). V lost 5 bases and J 8 bases, leaving 21 bases between the germline ends. There are 16 residues in the CDR3. Germline V gene lookup returns CDR1 SNHLY and CDR2 FYNNEI. CDR3 sequence (DNA): TGTGCCAGCAGTCCTATCCGCAGTGGGGCGGGGGAAAAACTGTTTTTT. This sequence encodes CASSPIRSGAGEKLFF.

CDR3 sequence reads: CASSRDISYEQYF. The DNA for the CDR3 is TGTGCCAGCAGTAGGGACATTTCCTACGAGCAGTACTTC. This chain links TRBV7-6 with TRBJ2-5; possibly TRBD1 for D (6 bases). The J call is uncertain, as TRBJ2-7 better fits the DNA end. This CDR3 region has 13 residues. Germline assignment: CDR1 SGHVS and CDR2 FNYEAQ.

The V and J genes are TRBV2 and TRBJ1-2, with D possibly being TRBD1 (5 bases). This CDR3 comprises 14 residues. Germline values: CDR1 SNHLY, CDR2 FYNNEI. V was clipped by 2 bases and J by 4 bases, with 11 bases between them. Written as DNA, the CDR3 is TGTGCCAGCAGTGAAAACGGGGGGGTCTATGGCTACACCTTC. Translating gives CASSENGGVYGYTF.

The chain recombines TRBV19 with TRBJ1-1; D gene ambiguous. Trimming removed 7 bases from V and 1 base from J, with 7 bases in between. The CDR3 spans 12 residues. Germline CDR1 LNHDA, CDR2 SQIVND (reference sequence). The CDR3 region has the DNA TGTGCCAGTACCCGTCCGAACACTGAAGCTTTCTTT. It specifies CASTRPNTEAFF.

The chain carries TRBV6-1 and TRBJ1-4; 9 positions match TRBD1. This CDR3 is 16 amino acids long. V lost 4 bases to trimming and J lost 1 base; unmatched junction nucleotides: 4. Germline values: CDR1 MNHNS, CDR2 SASEGT. DNA for the CDR3: TGTGCCAGCAGTGGTTCGACAGGGGGAACTAATGAAAAACTGTTTTTT. Amino acid sequence: CASSGSTGGTNEKLFF.

The chain joins TRBV28 to TRBJ1-3, with D unresolved. Between the trimmed V and J ends, which lost 2 bases and 0 bases, there was a span of 8 bases. This CDR3 region has 15 residues. Germline CDR1 reads MDHEN; CDR2 reads SYDVKM. The CDR3 spells CASSLLRISGNTIYF. The DNA for the CDR3 is TGTGCCAGCAGTTTACTCAGGATCTCTGGAAACACCATATATTTT.

This chain uses TRBV21-1 with TRBJ2-2; the table's D gene call, TRBD1, was not cross checked with the DNA. TRBV21-1 is a known pseudogene. The CDR3 is 17 amino acids. The CDR3 DNA is TGTGCCAGCAGCGAACGGGACAGGGTAAGGTACACCGGGGAGCTGTTTTTT. As protein: CASSERDRVRYTGELFF.

The rearrangement joins TRBV15 to TRBJ1-1, with 8 nucleotides matching TRBD1. The germline V gene encodes CDR1 LNHNV and CDR2 YYDKDF (reference sequence). V gave up 8 bases and J gave up 5 bases; unmatched junction bases: 13. The CDR3 spans 15 residues. CDR3 DNA sequence: TGTGCCACCGACTCGTGGCAGGGGGCGCGAACTGAAGCTTTCTTT. Its translation is CATDSWQGARTEAFF.